The clone carrying this T cell receptor (beta chain) was picked up a small number of times. Its cognate antigen is unknown. These data belong to a study of cytomegalovirus exposure and HLA in healthy donors. Study-wide results and caveats: Across HLA loci, a later analysis found differing TCR association rates, with DRB1 most and HLA-C fewest. Versus the approximately 670-donor mean, an Asian-associated ancestry cluster reportedly showed fewer N-insertions in a later analysis. Researchers catalogued approximately 160 TCR beta chains as cytomegalovirus-associated. One variant, a missense change in DCLRE1C, was linked in a later analysis to TCR beta V- and J-gene trimming.

Vbeta (60) and Jbeta (13) primers were used in the PCR. The assay was immunoSEQ multiplex PCR, and TCRdb's table has in-frame clones only and misses some. The table shows under 200,000 clones, with around 80% occurring only once. This CDR3 comprises 15 residues. V lost 5 bases to trimming and J lost 8 bases; unmatched junction nucleotides: 13. Germline V lookup: CDR1 SGHTA, CDR2 FQGNSA. The chain couples TRBV7-2 to TRBJ1-2; 8 positions agree with TRBD1. The sequenced material came from PBMCs. This receptor was identified in a woman between 40 and 55 years old in good health and CMV-seropositive. The CDR3 bases are TGTGCCAGCAGCCGGAGACAGGGGTATGATGGGGGCTACACCTTC. Encoded protein: CASSRRQGYDGGYTF. Supplemented by reference TRBV7-2 and TRBJ1-2, the full variable domain reads GAGVSQSPSNKVTEKGKDVELRCDPISGHTALYWYRQSLGQGLEFLIYFQGNSAPDKSGLPSDRFSAERTGGSVSTLTIQRTQQEDSAVYLCASSRRQGYDGGYTFGSGTRLTVV.